The clone carrying this TCR beta chain has more than one count but fewer than ten. Its antigen remains unknown. The sample is drawn from a study of identical twins. Notes on the study in general: Within twin pairs, the out-of-frame alpha sequences they shared showed excess low generation probability. It was out-of-frame TCR alpha sharing in monozygotic twins that models underestimated. Fewer insertions characterized abundant cord blood beta clonotypes, whereas memory repertoires showed none.

TCRdb fed the 5' RACE reads into MiXCR, producing one record per CDR3 protein. The table lists approximately 680,000 distinct CDR3 sequences, roughly 7.1% of them singletons. The donor group consisted entirely of healthy Caucasians. These data were also filed under a second study, of yellow fever vaccine responses in identical twins.

Input material: PBMCs. The sequence derives from a woman younger than 30 in good health.

The CDR3 nucleotides are TGTGCCAGCAGTTTAGGGCCCAGGGACGGCTACACCTTC. The encoded protein is CASSLGPRDGYTF. V gene TRBV12-3 or TRBV12-4 combines with J gene TRBJ1-2, with D perhaps TRBD1 (5 bases). The CDR3 sequence is 13 residues long. V was cut by 1 base and J by 8 bases, with 11 bases left in between.